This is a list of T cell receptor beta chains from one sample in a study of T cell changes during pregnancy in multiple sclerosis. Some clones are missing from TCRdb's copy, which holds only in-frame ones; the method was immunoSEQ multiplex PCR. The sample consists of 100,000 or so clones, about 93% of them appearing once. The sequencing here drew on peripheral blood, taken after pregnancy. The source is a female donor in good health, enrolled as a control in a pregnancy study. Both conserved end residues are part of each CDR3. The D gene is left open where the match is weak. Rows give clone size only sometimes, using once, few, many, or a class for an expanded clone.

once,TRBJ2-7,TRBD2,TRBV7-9,CASSEIAGRYEQYF,TGTGCCAGCAGCGAAATAGCGGGAAGGTACGAGCAGTACTTC
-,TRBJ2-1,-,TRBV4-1,CASSQDGQAGRWFF,TGCGCCAGCAGCCAAGACGGTCAGGCAGGGAGGTGGTTCTTC
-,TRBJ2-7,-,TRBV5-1,CASSFSGSSYEQYF,TGCGCCAGCAGCTTCTCGGGGAGCTCCTACGAGCAGTACTTC
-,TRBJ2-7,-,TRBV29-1,CSVCLSYEQYF,TGCAGCGTTTGCCTATCCTACGAGCAGTACTTC
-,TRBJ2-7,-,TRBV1,CTSSQDRRDRDEQYF,TGCACCAGCAGCCAAGATAGGCGGGACCGGGACGAGCAGTACTTC
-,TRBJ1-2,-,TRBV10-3,CAISESQGASNYGYTF,TGTGCCATCAGTGAGTCGCAGGGCGCATCTAACTATGGCTACACCTTC
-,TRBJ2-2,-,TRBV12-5,CASGLAHTGELFF,TGTGCTAGTGGTTTGGCTCACACCGGGGAGCTGTTTTTT
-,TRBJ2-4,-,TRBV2,CASRPRAGRNIQYF,TGTGCCAGCAGGCCTCGGGCGGGCAGAAACATTCAGTACTTC
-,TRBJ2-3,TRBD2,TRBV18,CASSPGRTSGDTDTQYF,TGTGCCAGCTCACCAGGAAGGACTAGCGGGGACACAGATACGCAGTATTTT
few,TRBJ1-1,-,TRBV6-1,CASSSGGYGTEAFF,TGTGCCAGCAGCTCAGGAGGATACGGCACTGAAGCTTTCTTT
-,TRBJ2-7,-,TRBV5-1,CASSWTATSYEQYF,TGCGCCAGCAGTTGGACAGCGACATCCTACGAGCAGTACTTC
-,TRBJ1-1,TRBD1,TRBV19,CASSTRDRGTFF,TGTGCCAGTAGTACCAGGGACAGGGGAACTTTCTTT
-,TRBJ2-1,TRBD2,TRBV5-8,CASSLGLANSDEQFF,TGTGCCAGCAGCTTGGGACTAGCGAACAGTGATGAGCAGTTCTTC
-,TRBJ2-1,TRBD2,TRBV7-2,CASSFGSGKYKNEQFF,TGTGCCAGCAGCTTCGGGAGCGGGAAGTACAAAAATGAGCAGTTCTTC
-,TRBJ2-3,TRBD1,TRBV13,CASSLAIGDRGKDTQYF,TGTGCCAGCAGCTTAGCGATCGGGGACAGGGGGAAAGATACGCAGTATTTT
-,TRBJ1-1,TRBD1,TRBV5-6,CASSPKKQGTDEAFF,TGTGCCAGCAGCCCAAAAAAACAGGGGACAGACGAAGCTTTCTTT
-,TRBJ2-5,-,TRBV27,CASSLEGPGTQYF,TGTGCCAGCAGTTTGGAGGGTCCCGGGACCCAGTACTTC
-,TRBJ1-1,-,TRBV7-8,CASSRRWRGRSGNTEAFF,TGTGCCAGCAGCCGCCGATGGAGAGGGCGCTCTGGAAACACTGAAGCTTTCTTT
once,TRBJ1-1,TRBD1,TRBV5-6,CASSSTGVGEAFF,TGTGCCAGCAGCTCCACAGGGGTCGGTGAAGCTTTCTTT
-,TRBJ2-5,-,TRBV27,CASKPQGRGIRETQYF,TGTGCCAGCAAACCCCAAGGAAGGGGCATCAGGGAGACCCAGTACTTC
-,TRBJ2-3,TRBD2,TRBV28,CASAPIGGGPTDTQYF,TGTGCCAGCGCCCCTATCGGGGGGGGGCCCACAGATACGCAGTATTTT